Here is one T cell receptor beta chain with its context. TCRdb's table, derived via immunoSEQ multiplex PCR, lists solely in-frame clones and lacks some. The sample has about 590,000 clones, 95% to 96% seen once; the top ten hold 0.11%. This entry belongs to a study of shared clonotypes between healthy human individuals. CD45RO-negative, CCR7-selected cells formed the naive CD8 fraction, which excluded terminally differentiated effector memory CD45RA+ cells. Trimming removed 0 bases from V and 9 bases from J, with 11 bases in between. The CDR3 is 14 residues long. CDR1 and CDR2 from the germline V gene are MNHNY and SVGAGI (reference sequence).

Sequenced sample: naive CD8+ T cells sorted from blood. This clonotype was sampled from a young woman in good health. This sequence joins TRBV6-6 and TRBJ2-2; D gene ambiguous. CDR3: CASSYSSPAWELFF. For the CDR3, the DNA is TGTGCCAGCAGTTACTCGTCGCCAGCGTGGGAGCTGTTTTTT.